The TCR beta chain described here comes from a study of cytomegalovirus exposure and HLA in healthy donors. Study-level findings and limits: Specific recognition of CMV antigens was confirmed in vitro for a few chains (all CMV-associated).

On this clone itself: Its antigen is not identified.

Primers: 60 Vbeta forward and 13 Jbeta reverse. Some clones are missing from TCRdb's copy, which holds only in-frame ones; the method was immunoSEQ multiplex PCR. The sample lists 150,000 to 200,000 clones, about 80% seen once, with 2% to 2.5% in the top ten. Trimming stripped 2 bases from V and 6 bases from J, with 11 bases between. Looked up from germline, CDR1 is SNHLY and CDR2 is FYNNEI. This CDR3 is 15 amino acids long. The source material was PBMCs. The V gene is TRBV2, the J gene TRBJ1-6; TRBD1 is a possible D gene (5 bases). This receptor was identified in a female donor in good health and CMV-seronegative. The CDR3 loop reads CASSEIAGFNSPLHF. The CDR3 nucleotides are TGTGCCAGCAGTGAAATTGCAGGGTTTAATTCACCCCTCCACTTT.